These 10 T cell receptor beta chains share one sample of origin, sequenced in a study of CD8+CD57+ T cells in acquired aplastic anemia. Genomic DNA, serving as template, underwent TCR beta VDJ and CDR3 profiling. TCRdb passed the reads through MiXCR, listing each CDR3 protein once. The data hold roughly 180,000 distinct CDR3 sequences, with around half observed a single time. Source material: sorted CD4+, CD8+, or CD8+CD57+ T cells (not recorded which) from PBMCs. These receptors were obtained from a human donor in good health.

The J gene is TRBJ2-1, the V gene TRBV9; 8 positions match TRBD2. Germline V lookup: CDR1 SGDLS, CDR2 YYNGEE. Unmatched junction bases numbered 9, after V lost 4 bases and J lost 6 bases. The CDR3 sequence is 15 residues long. CDR3 in DNA: TGTGCCAGCAGCCCGGGGGGGGGGTTAAGCAATGAGCAGTTCTTC. Translation gives CASSPGGGLSNEQFF.

The table lists this clonotype with many counts. The CDR3 coding sequence is TGTGCCAGCAGTTTAAGGACTGGAGCTAACTACGAGCAGTACTTC. Its translation: CASSLRTGANYEQYF. The J gene is TRBJ2-7, the V gene TRBV12-3 or TRBV12-4; D is perhaps TRBD2 (5 bases). The length of the CDR3 is 15 residues. Between the trimmed V and J ends, which lost 2 bases and 3 bases, there was a span of 14 bases.

This clonotype was counted ten times or more. The chain recombines TRBV7-2 with TRBJ2-3, with D unclear. CDR3 length: 13 amino acids. CDR1 and CDR2 from the germline V gene are SGHTA and FQGNSA. With 3 bases removed from V and 6 bases from J, the gap between germline ends came to 10 bases. The CDR3: CASSFTADDTQYF. Written as DNA, the CDR3 is TGTGCCAGCAGCTTTACAGCCGACGATACGCAGTATTTT.

The gene calls are TRBV10-3 and TRBJ1-3; no reliable D call. Germline V CDR1 and CDR2: ENHRY, SYGVKD. The CDR3 spans 12 residues. V lost 4 bases and J lost 0, with 1 base in between. The CDR3 DNA reads as TGTGCCATCAGTGGCTCTGGAAACACCATATATTTT. Translation gives CAISGSGNTIYF.

This clonotype was observed many times. This chain's CDR3 is CASSQGAGTPGQYF. The CDR3 region has the DNA TGCGCCAGCAGCCAGGGAGCCGGGACCCCAGGGCAGTACTTC. This chain links TRBV4-3 with TRBJ2-7, with D perhaps assigned TRBD1 or TRBD2 (5 bases each). Germline V lookup: CDR1 LGHNA, CDR2 YSLEER. CDR3 length equals 14 residues. V lost 3 bases and J lost 9, with 18 bases in between.

This clonotype showed up just a few times. The chain employs TRBV6-1 and TRBJ1-5; 9 bases map to TRBD1. The CDR3 extends over 15 amino acids. V gave up 6 bases and J gave up 3 bases; unmatched junction bases: 6. Germline V CDR1 and CDR2: MNHNS, SASEGT. The CDR3 is CASSPDRGVNQPQHF. In nucleotides, the CDR3 is TGTGCCAGCAGCCCTGACAGGGGGGTCAATCAGCCCCAGCATTTT.

The chain has TRBV3-1 and TRBJ2-2; 9 bases line up with TRBD1. J lost 0 bases, V lost 8 bases, and 13 bases had no gene match. Germline V gene sequence: CDR1 LGHDT, CDR2 YNNKEL (reference sequence). This CDR3 comprises 18 residues. DNA for the CDR3: TGTGCCAGCGGGACCCTGGGACAGGGTTATTCGAACACCGGGGAGCTGTTTTTT. This codes for CASGTLGQGYSNTGELFF. Variable domain in full (rest from reference TRBV3-1 and TRBJ2-2): DTAVSQTPKYLVTQMGNDKSIKCEQNLGHDTMYWYKQDSKKFLKIMFSYNNKELIINETVPNRFSPKSPDKAHLNLHINSLELGDSAVYFCASGTLGQGYSNTGELFFGEGSRLTVL.

For the CDR3, the DNA is TGTGCCAGCAGGGACAGGGTTGATGAAAAACTGTTTTTT. Residues: CASRDRVDEKLFF. The chain is built from TRBV2 and TRBJ1-4; 8 nucleotides match TRBD1. J was trimmed by 6 bases and V by 6 bases; bases with no gene match: 3. There are 13 residues in the CDR3. Germline lookup yields CDR1 SNHLY and CDR2 FYNNEI.

The chain has TRBV24-1 and TRBJ2-1, with D tentatively TRBD2 (6 bases). CDR1 KGHDR and CDR2 SFDVKD come from the germline V gene. With 5 bases removed from V and 7 bases from J, the gap between germline ends came to 14 bases. This CDR3 region has 14 residues. In nucleotides, the CDR3 is TGTGCCACCAGTGTGCCGGGAGCCGGGAATGAGCAGTTCTTC. It translates to CATSVPGAGNEQFF.

This clonotype was counted a few times. The rearrangement links TRBV10-3 to TRBJ1-1, with D unclear. V was pared by 10 bases and J by 8 bases, with 11 bases between. There are 10 residues in the CDR3. CDR1 is ENHRY and CDR2 is SYGVKD in the germline V gene. The CDR3 protein is CATKRAEAFF. CDR3 nucleotide sequence: TGTGCCACCAAGCGGGCGGAAGCTTTCTTT.